This T cell receptor (beta chain) was obtained from a study of blood T cell repertoires in COVID-19 (dated by TCRdb to 2020 to 2021). Regarding the research as a whole: Samples covering the acute and convalescent phases of COVID-19 were provided by collaborators in the United States, Italy and Spain. The samples were drawn from the first 160 participants of the ongoing ImmuneRACE study and from under 1,500 subjects provided by 6 global collaborators. The repertoires were released in a freely available public database meant as a resource for research on the immune response to SARS-CoV-2. The sample metadata nearly always contained a de-identified subject ID, COVID-19 status, age in years and sex. Where available, HLA class I and class II types were taken from metadata supplied by the sample provider and were not determined by assay-based typing. The dataset comprised deeply sampled blood TCRbeta repertoires from subjects exposed to, actively infected with, or recovered from COVID-19. The prospective study material was composed of cDNA or gDNA derived from T cells, B-cell-depleted T cells, or PBMCs. Overall results and qualifications from the work: The amount of clinical and demographic metadata varied by source and participant and was provided uncurated.

A second Seattle source provided samples from volunteer blood donors who had recovered from COVID-19. Collaborating institutions collected whole blood in K2EDTA tubes following their own protocols. Collaborator samples were shipped for TCRbeta analysis as frozen whole blood, isolated PBMCs, or DNA extracted from either sample type. A single count supports this clone. What this receptor recognizes is not known. Qualities for individual bases were not recorded, and no much larger clone is one base off. TCRbeta CDR3 regions were amplified from genomic DNA using the immunoSEQ Assay, a bias-controlled multiplex PCR. In the original analysis: The number of nucleated cells in each sample was estimated from the amplification of reference gene primers within the assay. To quantify the absolute abundance of each unique TCRbeta CDR3 rearrangement, sequence reads were collapsed and filtered. Productive Simpson clonality was computed per sample as the square root of Simpson's diversity index over productive rearrangements. The table was pulled from immuneACCESS by TCRdb, which kept in-frame rearrangements only. Such tables lose some clones; where checked, under half of the loss comes from unresolved V genes, and the rest has no known cause. V, J and clone size reflect that table, while D and trimming were determined from the DNA. In all, the sample holds under 250,000 clones, and more than 75% of those were seen once. Together, the top ten hold 1.5% to 2% of the sample.

The specimen was peripheral blood. This clonotype was obtained from a woman between 55 and 75 years old who had recovered from COVID-19.

The CDR3 amino acid sequence is: CASSLTSGQVGRGYTF. The DNA sequence follows: TGTGCCAGCAGCTTAACGTCGGGACAGGTCGGACGGGGCTACACCTTC. This chain is built from TRBV7-2 and TRBJ1-2; 8 junctional bases match TRBD1. CDR1 and CDR2 are drawn from the germline V gene: SGHTA, FQGNSA. Reading from cysteine to phenylalanine, the CDR3 counts 16 amino acids. CDR3 DNA is the only sequence kept; it has 48 bases, read in frame from the first base. Clipping removes 2 bases from V and 8 bases from J, with 13 as the unmatched junction base count.